The TCR beta chain under discussion was sequenced for a study of T cells in Graves' hyperthyroidism and ophthalmopathy. Study-wide points: The model's output predicted ophthalmopathy at a median of 6.5 months prior to onset.

Those patients with uncontrolled infection, other autoimmune disease, pregnancy or lactation were excluded. Diagnoses were made from clinical symptoms, serum measures (thyroxine and TRAb), thyroid ultrasound and orbital computed tomography. The CDR3 runs 14 residues. Germline CDR1 and CDR2: MRHNA and SNTAGT. J lost 7 bases, V lost 6 bases, and 7 bases had no gene match. In the case of this clonotype: The antigen remains unidentified.

TCR beta CDR3 regions were amplified from RNA transcripts. The TCR CDR3 first-round RT-PCR relied on the HTBI primer set. TCRdb analysed the multiplex PCR reads with MiXCR anew, one entry per CDR3 protein. The sample holds hundreds of thousands of distinct CDR3 sequences, around 40% seen once. This clonotype originated in a woman aged 40 to 50 with Graves' hyperthyroidism. Source material: blood. The chain employs TRBV6-4 and TRBJ2-2, with 8 positions matching TRBD1. CDR3 DNA sequence: TGTGCCAGCAGGCAGACAGGGGAAGACGGGGAGCTGTTTTTT. Translating gives CASRQTGEDGELFF.